These T cell receptor beta chains were read from a single sample in a study of shared clonotypes between healthy human individuals. This table comes from immunoSEQ multiplex PCR, and its TCRdb copy is limited to in-frame clones, with some not included. Here the sample spans over a million clones, approximately 76% being singletons. Source material: memory CD4+ T cells sorted from blood. The receptors were gathered from a man aged 18-30 years in good health. CDR3s leave out the opening cysteine and the closing phenylalanine or tryptophan. Fields, in order: J gene, clone size, V gene, CDR3 protein. Clone size is given for some rows only: seen once, a few or many times, or a class if the clone is expanded.

>TRBJ1-6|once|TRBV28
ASSLPGQGAKNSPLH
>TRBJ2-5|NA|TRBV5-1
ASSLDIAGDQETQY
>TRBJ2-2|NA|TRBV7-3
ASSLTRDRGGELF
>TRBJ2-3|NA|TRBV2
ASSEEAGGNTDTQY
>TRBJ2-7|few|TRBV13
ASSLKGQGAYEQY
>TRBJ2-1|NA|TRBV6-4
ASSSSGLYNEQF
>TRBJ2-5|NA|TRBV5-4
ASSSYLQLQETQY
>TRBJ1-3|NA|TRBV6-1
ASSGIHGNTIY
>TRBJ1-1|few|TRBV5-1
ASSTRSQNTEAF
>TRBJ2-3|NA|TRBV6-6
ASNLQGSTDTQY
>TRBJ1-1|NA|TRBV28
ASRAGEVTEAF
>TRBJ1-6|once|TRBV28
ASSLEDGTNSPLH
>TRBJ2-2|NA|TRBV6-5
ASKGGGSAGELF
>TRBJ2-2|NA|TRBV30
AWSKQGRTGELF
>TRBJ2-1|NA|TRBV30
AWSVRVEQF
>TRBJ1-4|few|TRBV30
AWSYDVGEKLF
>TRBJ2-2|NA|TRBV6-5
ASSPPWGRLGELF
>TRBJ1-2|NA|TRBV25-1
ASLGKTYGYT
>TRBJ2-7|NA|TRBV5-6
ASSYGNSYEQY
>TRBJ2-5|NA|TRBV10-3
AISYSGAGETQY
>TRBJ1-5|NA|TRBV19
ASSHLNQPQH
>TRBJ1-2|NA|TRBV29-1
SVEFWGRGYT
>TRBJ1-2|few|TRBV25-1
ASSDSYYGYT
>TRBJ1-5|few|TRBV10-2
ASTGTVNQPQH
>TRBJ2-7|NA|TRBV7-2
ASSREASYEQY
>TRBJ1-2|NA|TRBV7-9
ASSKGIGGGYT
>TRBJ2-1|few|TRBV19
ASSIEQGGNEQF
>TRBJ2-3|few|TRBV30
AWQFASRTADTQY
>TRBJ2-7|NA|TRBV11-2
ASSFNTGAQEQY
>TRBJ1-1|NA|TRBV2
ASSMFAAGRMNTEAF
>TRBJ1-2|NA|TRBV29-1
SVTGEWIYGYT
>TRBJ1-5|NA|TRBV2
ASSDDGNQPQH
>TRBJ2-3|NA|TRBV14
ASSKGLAGGYTDTQY
>TRBJ2-1|NA|TRBV30
AWTNGAYNEQF
>TRBJ2-5|once|TRBV5-4
ASSLGGPRGVVGETQY
>TRBJ2-7|NA|TRBV18
ASSFGQGFYEQY
>TRBJ2-2|NA|TRBV18
ASSQTGTDTGELF
>TRBJ2-7|NA|TRBV6-1
ASSEYRSYEQY
>TRBJ1-2|NA|TRBV4-1
ASSLREGGDYGYT
>TRBJ1-4|NA|TRBV5-1
ASSVAGDTGEKLF
>TRBJ2-1|NA|TRBV19
ASSITSGGQSSYNEQF
>TRBJ1-1|NA|TRBV27
ASSVPGQGNTEAF
>TRBJ2-7|once|TRBV4-1
ASSHPPGLVAYEQY